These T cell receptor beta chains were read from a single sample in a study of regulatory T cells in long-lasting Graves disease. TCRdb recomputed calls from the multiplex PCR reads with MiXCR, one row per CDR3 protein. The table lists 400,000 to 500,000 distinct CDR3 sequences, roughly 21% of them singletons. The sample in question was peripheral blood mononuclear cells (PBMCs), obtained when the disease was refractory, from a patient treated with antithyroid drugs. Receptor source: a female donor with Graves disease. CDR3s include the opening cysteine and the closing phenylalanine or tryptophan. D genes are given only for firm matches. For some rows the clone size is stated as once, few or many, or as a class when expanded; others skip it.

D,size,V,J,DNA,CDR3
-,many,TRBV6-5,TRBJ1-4,TGTGCCAGCAGTTACGTGTCGGCGGACCAACCCAAACTGTTTTTT,CASSYVSADQPKLFF
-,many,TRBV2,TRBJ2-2,TGTGCCAGCAGACGGGACTTTTCGAACACCGGGGAGCTGTTTTTT,CASRRDFSNTGELFF
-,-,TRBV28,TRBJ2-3,TGTGCCAGCAGTTTAGCAGGGAGGAACACAGATACGCAGTATTTT,CASSLAGRNTDTQYF
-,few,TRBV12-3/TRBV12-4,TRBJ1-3,TGTGCCAGCACCTCCGGGGAATCAGGAAACACCATATATTTT,CASTSGESGNTIYF
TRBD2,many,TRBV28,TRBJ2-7,TGTGCCAGCAGCTCTCTAGCGGGAGGCACCTACGAGCAGTACTTC,CASSSLAGGTYEQYF
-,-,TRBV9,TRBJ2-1,TGTGCCAGCAGCGTAGTAGGCATAGGGGACGGAGTATACAATGAGCAGTTCTTC,CASSVVGIGDGVYNEQFF
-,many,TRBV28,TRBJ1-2,TGTGCCAGCAGTTCCGGGGAAGAAGCTAACTATGGCTACACCTTC,CASSSGEEANYGYTF
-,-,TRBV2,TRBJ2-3,TGTGCCAGCAGTGGCGGTCCCGGGGATACGCAGTATTTT,CASSGGPGDTQYF
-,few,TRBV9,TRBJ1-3,TGTGCCAGCAGCGTTAACAGGCCCCTCACCTCTGGAAACACCATATATTTT,CASSVNRPLTSGNTIYF
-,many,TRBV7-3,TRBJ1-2,TGTGCCAGCAGCTTAATGTCCGGGGGCCGGAGTGGCTACACCTTC,CASSLMSGGRSGYTF
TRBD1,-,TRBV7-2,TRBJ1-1,TGTGCCAGCACCTCCCTCGACAGGGGTCGCATGAACACTGAAGCTTTCTTT,CASTSLDRGRMNTEAFF
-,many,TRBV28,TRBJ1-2,TGTGCCAGCAGGATTGGGGGGTTTGATGGCTACACCTTC,CASRIGGFDGYTF
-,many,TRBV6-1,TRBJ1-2,TGTGCCAGCAGTCCGGGGTTGGTGGACTATGGCTACACCTTC,CASSPGLVDYGYTF
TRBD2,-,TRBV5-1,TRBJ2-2,TGCGCCAGCAGCGAGGGACTAGCGGTGAACACCGGGGAGCTGTTTTTT,CASSEGLAVNTGELFF
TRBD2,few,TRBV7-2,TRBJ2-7,TGTGCCAGCAGCTTAGCGGACTATCGTAGCGGGGTCTCCTACGAGCAGTACTTC,CASSLADYRSGVSYEQYF
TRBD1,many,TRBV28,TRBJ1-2,TGTGCCAGCAATCTGCAGGGGGAGGATGGCTACACCTTC,CASNLQGEDGYTF
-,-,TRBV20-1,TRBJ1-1,TGCAGTGCTTCGAGGACAGTCGGGGAAGCTTTCTTT,CSASRTVGEAFF
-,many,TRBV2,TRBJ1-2,TGTGCCAGCATCTTATCCTCCGGGCCGAAGTCCTATGGCTACACCTTC,CASILSSGPKSYGYTF
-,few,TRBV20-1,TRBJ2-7,TGCAGTGCAATTGAGTTTAGCCGCGAGCAGTACTTC,CSAIEFSREQYF
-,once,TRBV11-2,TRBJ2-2,TGTGCCAGCAGCTTCGGAGGGATATCCGGCGGGGAGCTGTTTTTT,CASSFGGISGGELFF
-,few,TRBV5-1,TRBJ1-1,TGCGCCAGCAGCTTGGGGTTCGGGAGAGGAGCTTTCTTT,CASSLGFGRGAFF
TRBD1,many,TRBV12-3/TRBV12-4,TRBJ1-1,TGTGCCAGCAGGCCTGGGACAGGGGGCACTGAAGCTTTCTTT,CASRPGTGGTEAFF
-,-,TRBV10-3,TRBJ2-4,TGTGCCATCAGCAGGGGAACTCAAAACATTCAGTACTTC,CAISRGTQNIQYF
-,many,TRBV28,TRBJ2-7,TGTGCCAGCAGTTACGGAATCGGGGACGAGCAGTACTTC,CASSYGIGDEQYF
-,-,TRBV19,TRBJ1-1,TGTGCCAGTAGTATGGAGTACGGGCGAGTCACTGAAGCTTTCTTT,CASSMEYGRVTEAFF
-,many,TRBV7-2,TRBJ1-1,TGTGCCAGCAGCTTAGTGCAGGGGTGGTTTGAAGCTTTCTTT,CASSLVQGWFEAFF
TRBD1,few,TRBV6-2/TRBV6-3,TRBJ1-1,TGTGCCAGCAGTTCAGGGGGACAGGGTGGGAACACTGAAGCTTTCTTT,CASSSGGQGGNTEAFF
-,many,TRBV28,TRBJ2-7,TGTGCCAGCAGTTTTGTGGGCGGGACAGATCCCTACGAGCAGTACTTC,CASSFVGGTDPYEQYF